Below are 29 T cell receptor beta chains sequenced from a single sample in a study of T cells in localized non-small cell lung cancer. TCRdb's table, derived via immunoSEQ multiplex PCR, lists solely in-frame clones and lacks some. The table lists around 28,000 clones, 70% to 90% of them singletons. The source material was peripheral blood, sampled before any cancer treatment. The receptors come from a woman aged 18 to 55 with stage I lung adenocarcinoma.

The chain is built from TRBV30 and TRBJ1-1, with D uncertain. The CDR3 is 13 amino acids. V shed 0 bases and J shed 0 bases, with 5 bases lying between them. Germline V gene sequence: CDR1 GTSNPN, CDR2 SVGIG (reference sequence). CDR3 amino acids: CAWSVRMNTEAFF. The CDR3 DNA sequence: TGTGCCTGGAGTGTGCGGATGAACACTGAAGCTTTCTTT.

For the CDR3, the DNA is TGTGCCAGCAGCTTTAGGGCGGACTACGAGCAGTACTTC. Its protein product is CASSFRADYEQYF. The chain couples TRBV27 to TRBJ2-7; D is uncertain. With 6 bases removed from V and 3 bases from J, the gap between germline ends came to 12 bases. The CDR3 is 13 residues long. Germline V gene lookup returns CDR1 MNHEY and CDR2 SMNVEV (reference sequence).

The chain is built from TRBV7-2 and TRBJ2-1; D gene uncertain. From germline, CDR1 is SGHTA and CDR2 FQGNSA. The ends were cut back, 1 base at V and 5 bases at J, with 6 bases in the middle. This CDR3 contains 13 residues. CDR3 region: CASSLGRDNEQFF. CDR3 nucleotides: TGTGCCAGCAGCTTAGGTCGTGACAATGAGCAGTTCTTC.

The chain joins TRBV5-6 to TRBJ1-2, with 10 bases that match TRBD1. V shed 4 bases and J 7 bases; nucleotides not matched to a gene: 10. The germline V gene has CDR1 SGHDT and CDR2 YYEEEE. CDR3 length: 15 residues. The CDR3 reads CASSTAGQGLGGYTF. Here the CDR3 DNA reads TGTGCCAGCAGCACGGCGGGACAGGGGCTCGGTGGCTACACCTTC.

This clone occurred once. The rearrangement joins TRBV2 to TRBJ2-3; 8 nucleotides line up with TRBD2. The CDR3 spans 15 residues. Germline V gene sequence: CDR1 SNHLY, CDR2 FYNNEI. V lost 5 bases to trimming and J lost 6 bases; unmatched junction nucleotides: 10. The CDR3 protein is CASSKGGTSRDTQYF. CDR3 nucleotides: TGTGCCAGCAGTAAGGGAGGGACTAGTCGGGATACGCAGTATTTT.

For the CDR3, the DNA is TGCAGCGTTGACTCAGGTGACAGGAGTACCGGGGAGCTGTTTTTT. Its protein is CSVDSGDRSTGELFF. The chain combines TRBV29-1 with TRBJ2-2, with D perhaps TRBD1 (6 bases). The CDR3 has 15 amino acids. Germline CDR1 and CDR2: SQVTM and ANQGSEA. V lost 3 bases to trimming and J lost 5 bases, with 16 bases between them.

This clone rates as medium-sized (0.01 to 0.1%). The chain recombines TRBV10-3 with TRBJ1-3, with a tentative D call TRBD1 (5 bases). Germline values: CDR1 ENHRY, CDR2 SYGVKD. The germline V and J ends were trimmed by 3 bases and 2 bases, with 11 bases remaining between them. The CDR3 extends over 15 amino acids. The CDR3 protein is CAISDDTGPGNTIYF. CDR3 nucleotide sequence: TGTGCCATCAGTGATGATACAGGACCTGGAAACACCATATATTTT.

This clone was seen once. The CDR3 is CASSRRGLAGGNEQFF. The CDR3 nucleotides are TGTGCCAGCAGCCGACGAGGTCTAGCGGGAGGCAATGAGCAGTTCTTC. The rearrangement uses TRBV11-3 and TRBJ2-1; 11 nucleotides agree with TRBD2. CDR1 is SGHNT and CDR2 is YENEEA in the germline V gene. The length of the CDR3 is 16 residues. Losses at the gene ends were 5 bases for V and 6 bases for J; bases not matched to a gene: 9.

The J gene is TRBJ2-7, the V gene TRBV9, with D perhaps matching TRBD2 (6 bases). Germline assignment: CDR1 SGDLS and CDR2 YYNGEE. Trimming stripped 4 bases from V and 2 bases from J, with 13 bases between. The CDR3 consists of 14 residues. The CDR3 region has the DNA TGTGCCAGCAGCAACCGGGACTTCCCCTACGAGCAGTACTTC. Its translation is CASSNRDFPYEQYF.

This rearrangement joins TRBV7-9 to TRBJ2-1; 8 bases are shared with TRBD2. V shed 5 bases, J shed 6 bases, and the junction held 6 bases outside the gene matches. This CDR3 has 14 residues. Per the germline V gene, CDR1 is SEHNR and CDR2 is FQNEAQ (reference sequence). CDR3 residues: CASSMGLGPNEQFF. CDR3 nucleotide sequence: TGTGCCAGCAGCATGGGACTAGGACCCAATGAGCAGTTCTTC.

The genes are TRBV6-5 and TRBJ2-5; D gene unclear. From germline, CDR1 is MNHEY and CDR2 SVGAGI. V lost 0 bases and J lost 2, with 7 bases in between. There are 14 residues in the CDR3. This CDR3 reads CASSYSTAQETQYF. The CDR3 nucleotides are TGTGCCAGCAGTTACTCGACGGCGCAAGAGACCCAGTACTTC.

The rearrangement links TRBV29-1 to TRBJ2-2; 10 nucleotides agree with TRBD1. Unmatched junction bases numbered 13, after V lost 4 bases and J lost 11 bases. The CDR3 runs to 15 residues. Germline values: CDR1 SQVTM, CDR2 ANQGSEA. The CDR3 nucleotides are TGCAGCGTTGGGCGACAGGGGGCTGTGGCTAAAGAGCTGTTTTTT. Translation gives CSVGRQGAVAKELFF.

The gene calls are TRBV28 and TRBJ1-3, with D maybe TRBD1 (6 bases). This CDR3 has 14 amino acids. The V end was cut by 6 bases, the J end by 4 bases, with 13 bases between. Germline CDR1 reads MDHEN; CDR2 reads SYDVKM. CDR3: CASRDSGQGNTIYF. In DNA, the CDR3 is TGTGCCAGCAGGGACTCCGGACAGGGAAACACCATATATTTT.

The chain combines TRBV19 with TRBJ2-2, with TRBD1 matching over 7 bases. The junction had 6 bases not matched to a gene; V was cut back by 7 bases and J by 4 bases. There are 14 residues in the CDR3. CDR1 is LNHDA and CDR2 is SQIVND in the germline V gene (reference sequence). DNA of the CDR3: TGTGCCAGTACCCCGACAGGGAGCACCGGGGAGCTGTTTTTT. Translated, it gives CASTPTGSTGELFF.

This clone was seen just once. This chain connects TRBV10-3 to TRBJ2-1, with 7 positions matching TRBD2. Germline assignment: CDR1 ENHRY and CDR2 SYGVKD. The J segment lost 9 bases and the V segment lost 5 bases, leaving 13 bases of the junction unmatched. CDR3 length: 15 residues. CDR3 region: CAISSEGLPDPEQFF. For the CDR3, the DNA is TGTGCCATCAGTTCAGAGGGACTACCCGATCCTGAGCAGTTCTTC.

The chain has TRBV5-1 and TRBJ2-5; D gene unclear. Deletions cut 1 base from V and 5 bases from J, with 9 bases between. This CDR3 spans 13 amino acids. Germline V gene sequence: CDR1 SGHRS, CDR2 YFSETQ. The CDR3 spells CASSLLSQETQYF. As DNA, the CDR3 is TGCGCCAGCAGCTTGCTGTCTCAGGAGACCCAGTACTTC.

This clone appeared a single time. The chain links TRBV10-3 to TRBJ2-7; D perhaps matches TRBD2 (5 bases). Germline CDR1 reads ENHRY; CDR2 reads SYGVKD. The CDR3 spans 12 residues. The V and J ends lost 8 bases and 4 bases respectively, with 12 bases between them. CDR3 bases: TGTGCCATCCAGAGCAGCGGATACGAGCAGTACTTC. Protein product: CAIQSSGYEQYF.

The V gene is TRBV6-6, the J gene TRBJ2-5; D call uncertain. This CDR3 has 14 amino acids. V was cut by 0 bases and J by 2 bases, with 7 bases left in between. CDR1 and CDR2 (germline): MNHNY, SVGAGI (reference sequence). The CDR3 sequence is CASSYSTRQETQYF. CDR3 sequence (DNA): TGTGCCAGCAGTTACTCGACCAGGCAAGAGACCCAGTACTTC.

The rearrangement links TRBV4-3 to TRBJ2-7, with TRBD1 matching 10 bases. Germline lookup yields CDR1 LGHNA and CDR2 YSLEER. V was clipped by 4 bases and J by 2 bases; unmatched bases: 5. The CDR3 has 15 residues. The CDR3 here is CASSLATGGPYEQYF. In DNA form, the CDR3 reads TGCGCCAGCAGCCTAGCGACAGGGGGCCCCTACGAGCAGTACTTC.

The rearrangement joins TRBV4-1 to TRBJ2-7; 7 nucleotides align to TRBD1. The CDR3 consists of 15 residues. Looked up from germline, CDR1 is MGHRA and CDR2 is YSYEKL. The V gene end was trimmed by 1 base and the J gene end by 5 bases; junction bases not matched to a gene: 8. The CDR3 DNA sequence: TGCGCCAGCAGCCAAGGCAGGGGGACGATTCACGAGCAGTACTTC. Protein: CASSQGRGTIHEQYF.

The rearrangement uses TRBV6-1 and TRBJ1-2; TRBD1 might be the D (5 bases). V lost 4 bases and J lost 5, with 8 bases in between. The germline CDR1 and CDR2 sequences are MNHNS and SASEGT. The CDR3 is 12 amino acids. In DNA form, the CDR3 reads TGTGCCAGCAGTGCCGACAGATATGGCTACACCTTC. Protein: CASSADRYGYTF.

The chain couples TRBV7-9 to TRBJ2-7; 10 nucleotides match TRBD2. Germline assignment: CDR1 SEHNR and CDR2 FQNEAQ (reference sequence). V lost 5 bases to trimming and J lost 3 bases; unmatched junction nucleotides: 16. This CDR3 is built from 18 residues. The CDR3 here is CASSTTRQPAGGNYEQYF. The DNA for the CDR3 is TGTGCCAGCAGCACCACTCGACAGCCAGCGGGAGGGAACTACGAGCAGTACTTC. Complete variable domain (other parts from reference TRBV7-9 and TRBJ2-7): DTGVSQNPRHKITKRGQNVTFRCDPISEHNRLYWYRQTLGQGPEFLTYFQNEAQLEKSRLLSDRFSAERPKGSFSTLEIQRTEQGDSAMYLCASSTTRQPAGGNYEQYFGPGTRLTVT.

The gene calls are TRBV9 and TRBJ2-1; a weak D match, TRBD2 (6 bases). Trimming shortened V by 4 bases and J by 4 bases, and 12 bases separated the two germline ends. The CDR3 sequence is 14 residues long. Germline assignment: CDR1 SGDLS and CDR2 YYNGEE. This chain's CDR3 is CASSTRDLYNEQFF. Here the CDR3 DNA reads TGTGCCAGCAGCACCCGGGACTTATACAATGAGCAGTTCTTC.

This rearrangement joins TRBV6-4 to TRBJ2-1; either TRBD1 or TRBD2 may supply D (5 bases each). The germline V gene encodes CDR1 MRHNA and CDR2 SNTAGT. CDR3 size: 14 residues. The V end was cut by 3 bases, the J end by 7 bases, with 13 bases between. CDR3 residues: CASSEGVEGNEQFF. The CDR3 coding sequence is TGTGCCAGCAGTGAGGGGGTAGAAGGTAATGAGCAGTTCTTC.

This clone was observed a few times. The rearrangement joins TRBV9 to TRBJ1-1, with D perhaps matching TRBD1 (6 bases). V was cut by 3 bases and J by 4 bases, with 10 bases left in between. The CDR3 is 13 amino acids. Germline assignment: CDR1 SGDLS and CDR2 YYNGEE. CDR3 in DNA: TGTGCCAGCAGCGCCGGACAGTTCACTGAAGCTTTCTTT. Amino acid sequence: CASSAGQFTEAFF.

The chain links TRBV28 to TRBJ1-1; 8 bases agree with TRBD1. Germline lookup yields CDR1 MDHEN and CDR2 SYDVKM. This CDR3 spans 14 amino acids. After removal of 5 bases from V and 5 bases from J, the junction contained 7 bases not matched to a gene. As DNA, the CDR3 is TGTGCCAGCAGTCCCGGACAGGGATTGACTGAAGCTTTCTTT. Translated: CASSPGQGLTEAFF. The full variable domain, in which reference TRBV28 and TRBJ1-1 provide the parts outside the CDR3, is DVKVTQSSRYLVKRTGEKVFLECVQDMDHENMFWYRQDPGLGLRLIYFSYDVKMKEKGDIPEGYSVSREKKERFSLILESASTNQTSMYLCASSPGQGLTEAFFGQGTRLTVV.

Here the CDR3 reads CASSLAYYEQYF. The CDR3 nucleotides read TGTGCCAGCAGCTTAGCCTACTACGAGCAGTACTTC. The gene calls are TRBV11-2 and TRBJ2-7; D gene unclear. The germline V and J ends were trimmed by 1 base and 3 bases, with 4 bases remaining between them. Germline CDR1 and CDR2: SGHAT and FQNNGV. The CDR3 is made up of 12 amino acids. The variable domain in full, with the rest retrieved from reference TRBV11-2 and TRBJ2-7, is EAGVAQSPRYKIIEKRQSVAFWCNPISGHATLYWYQQILGQGPKLLIQFQNNGVVDDSQLPKDRFSAERLKGVDSTLKIQPAKLEDSAVYLCASSLAYYEQYFGPGTRLTVT.

This clone was observed a single time. The chain carries TRBV28 and TRBJ2-6; D may be TRBD1 (5 bases). V gave up 6 bases and J gave up 2 bases, with 8 bases separating them. The CDR3 is 14 amino acids. From germline, CDR1 is MDHEN and CDR2 SYDVKM. Here the CDR3 DNA reads TGTGCCAGCAGGCAGGGTACTGGGGCCAACGTCCTGACTTTC. Translation gives CASRQGTGANVLTF.

This chain joins TRBV9 and TRBJ1-4; the match to TRBD1 covers 7 bases. The CDR3 is 15 amino acids. Germline-derived CDR1 and CDR2 are SGDLS and YYNGEE. After removal of 4 bases from V and 7 bases from J, the junction contained 10 bases not matched to a gene. The CDR3 spells CASSRTRGQGEKLFF. CDR3 sequence (DNA): TGTGCCAGCAGCCGTACAAGGGGGCAGGGTGAAAAACTGTTTTTT. The whole variable domain, remainder taken from reference TRBV9 and TRBJ1-4, is DSGVTQTPKHLITATGQRVTLRCSPRSGDLSVYWYQQSLDQGLQFLIQYYNGEERAKGNILERFSAQQFPDLHSELNLSSLELGDSALYFCASSRTRGQGEKLFFGSGTQLSVL.